What follows are 4 T cell receptor beta chains derived from one specimen sequenced in a study of T cell repertoires in cytomegalovirus infection. These receptors lack a known antigen. TCRdb reprocessed the reads via MiXCR and lists one record per CDR3 protein. The sample shows 250,000 to 400,000 distinct CDR3 sequences, 25% of them seen only once. This material consisted of cultured PBMCs, taken from culture after CMV antigen stimulation. The source of these receptors is a human donor in good health (CMV status not recorded). Some clones in this sample may be carry-over from other donors' samples.

This clonotype was counted at least ten times. The chain joins TRBV7-2 to TRBJ1-2; D might be TRBD1 (5 bases). CDR3 size: 15 residues. The V gene's germline CDR1 is SGHTA and CDR2 FQGNSA. With 4 bases removed from V and 8 bases from J, the gap between germline ends came to 20 bases. This CDR3 is CASSWGRNGFDGYTF. CDR3 DNA sequence: TGTGCCAGCAGCTGGGGACGTAACGGATTCGACGGCTACACCTTC.

The V gene is TRBV19, the J gene TRBJ2-1; D is perhaps TRBD2 (5 bases). This CDR3 contains 14 residues. V dropped 3 bases and J dropped 5 bases, with 11 bases sitting between them. CDR1 and CDR2 from the germline V gene are LNHDA and SQIVND (reference sequence). The CDR3 DNA reads as TGTGCCAGTAGTATCAGTCTAGCTAACAATGAGCAGTTCTTC. Its protein product is CASSISLANNEQFF.

The genes are TRBV6-1 and TRBJ2-3, with D unclear. The CDR3 is made up of 12 amino acids. Germline V gene data show CDR1 as MNHNS and CDR2 as SASEGT. Between the trimmed V and J ends, which lost 8 bases and 7 bases, there was a span of 13 bases. CDR3 sequence reads: CASGPIINTQYF. CDR3 nucleotides: TGTGCCAGCGGACCAATTATCAATACGCAGTATTTT.

This clonotype was counted at least ten times. The chain couples TRBV11-2 to TRBJ1-1; unclear D gene. The CDR3 runs to 14 residues. Trimming stripped 1 base from V and 1 base from J, with 7 bases between. Germline lookup yields CDR1 SGHAT and CDR2 FQNNGV. DNA for the CDR3: TGTGCCAGCAGCTTAGGCACGGGGAACACTGAAGCTTTCTTT. Its protein product is CASSLGTGNTEAFF.